Reported below is one T cell receptor (beta chain). The antigen remains undetermined. There are 17 residues in the CDR3. The V segment lost 4 bases and the J segment 6 bases; nucleotides outside the gene matches: 10. Germline V CDR1 and CDR2: WSHSY, SAAADI. The data belong to a study of T-cell memory formation after mild COVID-19. Constant-segment-primed 5'RACE gave TCR alpha and TCR beta cDNA libraries with sample barcodes and UMIs. TCRdb passed the 5' RACE reads through MiXCR, listing each CDR3 protein once. The sample contains roughly 510,000 distinct CDR3 sequences, 17% of which appear only once. Study-wide results and caveats: The finding that pre-infection memory included some responding clones suggested that cross-reactive memory joined. Clones shrinking from day 15 to 85 showed even CD4/CD8 mixes; later expanders tilted CD4+.

Sequencing was carried out using PBMCs or a T cell subset sorted from them (not recorded which). This TCR was recovered from an adult woman who had mild COVID-19 (a few samples of this study predate the infection). Cell type and time point are not known. V usage is TRBV10-2 and J usage is TRBJ2-3, with 13 bases matching TRBD2. CDR3 in DNA: TGCGCCAGCAGTGTATTAGAACTAGCGGGGGGGTTGGATACGCAGTATTTT. Translating gives CASSVLELAGGLDTQYF.